This is a list of T cell receptor beta chains from one sample in a study of blood T cell repertoires in COVID-19. Profiling relied on immunoSEQ multiplex PCR, and the TCRdb table lists in-frame clones only, not all of them. Of hundreds of thousands of clones in the sample, 86% were seen once. The sample was PBMCs or T cells enriched from blood (not recorded which). The receptors shown here come from a man in his thirties or forties who had recovered from COVID-19. Each CDR3 is given with its conserved first and last residue. The D gene is left open where the match is weak. Size is stated for part of the rows, as once, few or many counts, or as a class when the clone is expanded.

J gene	V gene	D gene	clone size	CDR3 DNA	CDR3 protein
TRBJ1-2	TRBV29-1	NA	NA	TGCAGCGTTGGTGCGACACCTACTGGCTACACCTTC	CSVGATPTGYTF
TRBJ1-4	TRBV14	TRBD1	NA	TGTGCCAGCAGCCGCCCGGGACAGACTAATGAAAAACTGTTTTTT	CASSRPGQTNEKLFF
TRBJ2-7	TRBV7-8	NA	once	TGTGCCAGCAGCTTAGCACAGGGTCCCTACGAGCAGTACTTC	CASSLAQGPYEQYF
TRBJ1-2	TRBV6-5	TRBD1	few	TGTGCCAGCAGGAAAACCAAACAGGGGAAAGGCTACACCTTC	CASRKTKQGKGYTF
TRBJ1-2	TRBV6-5	NA	NA	TGTGCCAGCAGTTACCAGTCGGCGGCAGGGGATGGCTACACCTTC	CASSYQSAAGDGYTF
TRBJ2-7	TRBV29-1	NA	once	TGCAGCGCACAGGGAGTCGGGGGGGAGCAGTACTTC	CSAQGVGGEQYF
TRBJ1-3	TRBV7-8	TRBD1	NA	TGTGCCAGCCGGAAGGACAGGTCGCCCGGAAACACCATATATTTT	CASRKDRSPGNTIYF
TRBJ2-7	TRBV4-1	TRBD1	NA	TGCGCCAGCAGCCACCTCCCGGGACAGGGGGCGTACGAGCAGTACTTC	CASSHLPGQGAYEQYF
TRBJ2-3	TRBV24-1	NA	NA	TGTGCCACCAGTGACCCCCGACTGGGAGTCACAGATACGCAGTATTTT	CATSDPRLGVTDTQYF
TRBJ2-1	TRBV14	NA	once	TGTGCCAGCAGCCAAGAAGGGCCGTGGACTCCTACCTACAATGAGCAGTTCTTC	CASSQEGPWTPTYNEQFF
TRBJ1-1	TRBV4-1	NA	NA	TGCGCCAGCAGCCTTGGGACACCCCGAGGGCTTATGGCTGAAGCTTTCTTT	CASSLGTPRGLMAEAFF
TRBJ2-1	TRBV14	TRBD2	NA	TGTGCCAGCAGCCCGACTAGCGGGGTCCATGAGCAGTTCTTC	CASSPTSGVHEQFF
TRBJ1-2	TRBV11-3	NA	NA	TGTGCCAGCAGCTTAGTCAGAAACTATGGCTACACCTTC	CASSLVRNYGYTF
TRBJ1-1	TRBV12-3/TRBV12-4	NA	NA	TGTGCCAGCAGTTTAGGGCTTGCTGAAGCTTTCTTT	CASSLGLAEAFF
TRBJ2-1	TRBV5-1	TRBD2	NA	TGCGCCAGCAGCTCTGGGACTAGCACGCTCGATGAGCAGTTCTTC	CASSSGTSTLDEQFF
TRBJ1-4	TRBV7-9	NA	NA	TGTGCCAGCAGCTTAGGCACCGAGGGCCTGGGACTGTTTTTT	CASSLGTEGLGLFF
TRBJ1-4	TRBV14	TRBD1	few	TGTGCCAGCAGCCAAGATTGGTTGACAGGGGCCTCAACCGCAACTAATGAAAAACTGTTTTTT	CASSQDWLTGASTATNEKLFF
TRBJ2-3	TRBV29-1	NA	NA	TGCAGCGTTGAAGCGGTTTATACTAGCACAGATACGCAGTATTTT	CSVEAVYTSTDTQYF
TRBJ2-1	TRBV3-1/TRBV3-2	TRBD2	NA	TGTGCCAGCAGCCCCCGGGCTAGCGGGAGGCAGAATGAGCAGTTCTTC	CASSPRASGRQNEQFF
TRBJ2-5	TRBV2	TRBD1	few	TGTGCCAGCACGGGGACAGGGGGCCTCAAGACCCAGTACTTC	CASTGTGGLKTQYF
TRBJ2-5	TRBV6-1	NA	NA	TGTGCCAGCAGTGAAGTAGGGGGGACCCAGTACTTC	CASSEVGGTQYF
TRBJ2-5	TRBV4-2	TRBD2	NA	TGTGCCAGCAGCAAGACTAGCGGGGAGACCCAGTACTTC	CASSKTSGETQYF
TRBJ1-1	TRBV5-1	TRBD1	NA	TGCGCCAGCGCTCTCAGGGGGCGGAACACTGAAGCTTTCTTT	CASALRGRNTEAFF
TRBJ1-2	TRBV4-2	NA	NA	TGTGCCAGCAGCCAGATGATCCCTCAGGATGGCTACACCTTC	CASSQMIPQDGYTF
TRBJ1-1	TRBV2	NA	NA	TGTGCCAGCAGTCCATACCGAGGGAACACTGAAGCTTTCTTT	CASSPYRGNTEAFF
TRBJ1-5	TRBV19	NA	NA	TGTGCCAGTAGTATAGGCTTCTATAGCAATCAGCCCCAGCATTTT	CASSIGFYSNQPQHF
TRBJ1-4	TRBV5-3	TRBD1	few	TGTGCCAGAAGCACCCGGACAGGGGGCGCGTGCGAAAAACTGTTTTTT	CARSTRTGGACEKLFF
TRBJ1-4	TRBV6-5	NA	NA	TGTGCCAGCCGTCCCTCTAATGAAAAACTGTTTTTT	CASRPSNEKLFF
TRBJ1-1	TRBV30	NA	NA	TGTGCCTGGAGCACGACTAGAACGGGGGGGAACACTGAAGCTTTCTTT	CAWSTTRTGGNTEAFF
TRBJ2-7	TRBV7-9	TRBD2	NA	TGTGCCAGCAGTTGGGGGGGAGCACGAAGCTCCTACGAGCAGTACTTC	CASSWGGARSSYEQYF
TRBJ1-2	TRBV27	NA	NA	TGTGCCAGCAGTTTATGGGCAGGGGAGGGCTACACCTTC	CASSLWAGEGYTF
TRBJ1-2	TRBV13	NA	NA	TGTGCCAGCAGCCTACACCGGACAGACTCCAACTATGGCTACACCTTC	CASSLHRTDSNYGYTF
TRBJ2-2	TRBV7-8	TRBD2	NA	TGTGCCAGCAGCTCCAGCGGGAGAGGAACCGGGGAGCTGTTTTTT	CASSSSGRGTGELFF
TRBJ1-4	TRBV5-4	NA	NA	TGTGCCAGCAGCTTGGAAAGGGGCAGGGAAAAACTGTTTTTT	CASSLERGREKLFF
TRBJ2-1	TRBV19	TRBD1	NA	TGTGCCAGTAGGGGGACAGGGGTGAGCTACAATGAGCAGTTCTTC	CASRGTGVSYNEQFF
TRBJ2-5	TRBV6-5	TRBD2	NA	TGTGCCAGCAGGGTAGCGGGGGGGCAAGAGACCCAGTACTTC	CASRVAGGQETQYF
TRBJ2-7	TRBV2	TRBD2	NA	TGTGCCAGCAGAGACACTAGCGGGAGGCCCTCGCAGTACTTC	CASRDTSGRPSQYF
TRBJ1-5	TRBV4-1	NA	NA	TGCGCCAGCAGCCAAGTAGAATATAGCAATCAGCCCCAGCATTTT	CASSQVEYSNQPQHF
TRBJ2-7	TRBV7-9	TRBD1	NA	TGTGCCAGCAGCTCCGGACAGGGCAGGAGGGACGAGCAGTACTTC	CASSSGQGRRDEQYF
TRBJ1-1	TRBV19	NA	NA	TGTGCCAGTAGTATAGCCCTGAAGAGCACTGAAGCTTTCTTT	CASSIALKSTEAFF
TRBJ2-1	TRBV7-2	NA	NA	TGTGCCAGCAGCAGTAGCCCGGCTTACAATGAGCAGTTCTTC	CASSSSPAYNEQFF
TRBJ1-5	TRBV6-1	NA	NA	TGTGCCAGCTGTGAGCGGGGGAATCAGCCCCAGCATTTT	CASCERGNQPQHF
TRBJ2-5	TRBV10-2	TRBD2	NA	TGCGCCAGCAGACTAGCGGGGGGTCAAGAGACCCAGTACTTC	CASRLAGGQETQYF
TRBJ1-2	TRBV3-1/TRBV3-2	NA	few	TGTGCCAGCAGCCAAGTTTTGGGGCCAGGGAGGGGTAACTATGGCTACACCTTC	CASSQVLGPGRGNYGYTF
TRBJ2-7	TRBV5-5	NA	NA	TGTGCCAGCAGCCCCCGATTGACAGCAACCTACGAGCAGTACTTC	CASSPRLTATYEQYF
TRBJ1-5	TRBV6-5	NA	NA	TGTGCCAGCAGTTACAGACGGGGGGGCAATCAGCCCCAGCATTTT	CASSYRRGGNQPQHF
TRBJ1-2	TRBV11-2	NA	NA	TGTGCCAGCAGCTTAGTGGGGGGGGCTCAGGGCTACACCTTC	CASSLVGGAQGYTF
TRBJ1-2	TRBV5-1	TRBD1	NA	TGCGCCAGCAGCTTGGTTGCCGGGACAGGGGAGGGCTACACCTTC	CASSLVAGTGEGYTF
TRBJ1-5	TRBV19	NA	NA	TGTGCCAGTAGTACCTTCTACAGGGACCAGCCCCAGCATTTT	CASSTFYRDQPQHF
TRBJ2-1	TRBV6-5	TRBD1	NA	TGTGCCAGCATCAGAGACAGGGGCCATTACAATGAGCAGTTCTTC	CASIRDRGHYNEQFF
TRBJ1-2	TRBV2	TRBD1	NA	TGTGCCAGCAGTGGGGGACAGTCCCATGGCTACACCTTC	CASSGGQSHGYTF
TRBJ1-5	TRBV5-5	TRBD1	NA	TGTGCCAGCAGCTCCCCTGAGGGACAGTATAGCAATCAGCCCCAGCATTTT	CASSSPEGQYSNQPQHF
TRBJ2-2	TRBV4-2	NA	NA	TGTGCCAGCAGCCAAGAGGGTGGGGGGAGTTATACCGGGGAGCTGTTTTTT	CASSQEGGGSYTGELFF
TRBJ1-5	TRBV24-1	TRBD1	NA	TGTGCCACCAGTGGTGCCGACAGGGGAAAAACTCAGCCCCAGCATTTT	CATSGADRGKTQPQHF
TRBJ2-1	TRBV16	TRBD2	NA	TGTGCCAGCAGCCAATTTTCGGGAGGGACCTACAATGAGCAGTTCTTC	CASSQFSGGTYNEQFF